These 2 T cell receptor beta chains were all obtained from the same sample, sequenced in a study of cytomegalovirus exposure and HLA in healthy donors. This PCR relied on a set of 60 Vbeta primers and 13 Jbeta primers. Sequencing used immunoSEQ multiplex PCR; TCRdb keeps in-frame clones, though not all of them. There are around 150,000 clones in the sample; approximately 83% occur only once, and approximately 8.5% lies in the top ten. What was sequenced was PBMCs. These receptors originate from a man aged 18-30 years in good health and CMV-seropositive.

The V call is TRBV2, the J call TRBJ2-1; a possible D gene is TRBD1 (5 bases). This CDR3 is 15 amino acids long. Germline CDR1 and CDR2: SNHLY and FYNNEI. V lost 6 bases, J lost 3 bases, and 15 bases lay in between. CDR3 bases: TGTGCCAGCAGAGGGGCCAGAATAAACTACAATGAGCAGTTCTTC. Encoded protein: CASRGARINYNEQFF.

The J gene is TRBJ2-5, the V gene TRBV27; TRBD1 might be the D (6 bases). Matching the DNA end better, TRBJ2-7 makes the J call doubtful. The CDR3 covers 15 residues. The V gene's germline CDR1 is MNHEY and CDR2 SMNVEV (reference sequence). Here the CDR3 reads CASSLGPRGTYEQYF. The DNA for the CDR3 is TGTGCCAGCAGTTTAGGCCCCAGGGGTACATACGAGCAGTACTTC.